This TCR beta chain is from a study of T cell responses to AZD1222 COVID-19 vaccine. Repertoires were generated with immunoSEQ multiplex PCR, while TCRdb's copy carries only in-frame clones and drops some. The sample holds tens of thousands of clones, roughly nine tenths seen once. Concerning this clone itself: Its antigen is as yet unknown.

General study findings and limits: The sample set comprised mostly white British donors with more females, and clonal diversity was possibly underestimated. Researchers report vaccine-associated CD4 TCRs spanning spike, with dominance at 160-218 and 743-854. Researchers took repertoire samples only after the peak T cell response had come. Spike-specific TCR breadth and depth went up after people got two AZD1222 doses.

The CDR3 spans 11 residues. CDR1 LNHNV and CDR2 YYDKDF come from the germline V gene (reference sequence). V lost 6 bases to trimming and J lost 3 bases, with 5 bases between them. The sequence was collected from an adult in good health. The chain has TRBV15 and TRBJ1-2; no definite D call. This sample comprised peripheral blood, obtained on day 0 of MenACWY control vaccination. The CDR3 reads CATRLDYGYTF. DNA of the CDR3: TGTGCCACCAGGCTGGACTATGGCTACACCTTC.